The rows below give T cell receptor beta chains drawn from one sample of a study of patients and donors after allogeneic stem cell transplantation. TCRdb reprocessed the RT-PCR reads via MiXCR and lists one record per CDR3 protein. The repertoire consists of hundreds of thousands of distinct CDR3 sequences, with about a sixth occurring once and the leading ten covering over 6%. Sequenced sample: blood, either unsorted or a sorted T cell fraction (not recorded which). The receptors here all came from a human donor who was either an allogeneic HSCT recipient or a stem cell or donor lymphocyte infusion donor (not recorded which). It is not recorded whose cells these are; they may come from a transplant donor. The CDR3 runs from the conserved cysteine through the conserved F or W. A D gene is named only where the DNA matches it firmly. Only some rows state a clone size, as once, few, many or a class for expanded clones.

clone_size: few
d_call: .
v_call: TRBV4-3
j_call: TRBJ1-1
cdr3_aa: CASSQGAAGSHRNTEAFF
cdr3_nt: TGCGCCAGCAGCCAAGGGGCGGCAGGTAGTCATCGGAACACTGAAGCTTTCTTT

clone_size: few
d_call: .
v_call: TRBV11-2
j_call: TRBJ1-1
cdr3_aa: CASSYRRQTRTEAFF
cdr3_nt: TGTGCCAGCAGTTACCGTAGACAGACTAGGACTGAAGCTTTCTTT

clone_size: .
d_call: .
v_call: TRBV9
j_call: TRBJ2-2
cdr3_aa: CASSVGFEARWATGELFF
cdr3_nt: TGTGCCAGCAGCGTTGGTTTCGAGGCCCGGTGGGCCACCGGGGAGCTGTTTTTT

clone_size: many
d_call: TRBD1
v_call: TRBV4-3
j_call: TRBJ1-1
cdr3_aa: CASSQVSAGGTEAFF
cdr3_nt: TGCGCCAGCAGCCAAGTATCCGCAGGGGGCACTGAAGCTTTCTTT

clone_size: few
d_call: .
v_call: TRBV5-6
j_call: TRBJ2-1
cdr3_aa: CASSLGVWTTPTYNEQFF
cdr3_nt: TGTGCCAGCAGCCTGGGGGTCTGGACCACTCCTACCTACAATGAGCAGTTCTTC

clone_size: few
d_call: TRBD1
v_call: TRBV7-2
j_call: TRBJ2-7
cdr3_aa: CASSPPGGPYEQYF
cdr3_nt: TGTGCCAGCAGCCCCCCAGGGGGCCCCTACGAGCAGTACTTC

clone_size: .
d_call: TRBD1
v_call: TRBV6-2/TRBV6-3
j_call: TRBJ1-2
cdr3_aa: CASTRDRIFRGYTF
cdr3_nt: TGTGCCAGCACCCGGGACAGAATATTTAGGGGCTACACCTTC

clone_size: few
d_call: .
v_call: TRBV30
j_call: TRBJ1-6
cdr3_aa: CAWSHESPLHF
cdr3_nt: TGTGCCTGGAGTCATGAATCACCCCTCCACTTT

clone_size: few
d_call: TRBD1
v_call: TRBV7-9
j_call: TRBJ1-6
cdr3_aa: CASSSGQGTYNSPLHF
cdr3_nt: TGTGCCAGCAGCTCCGGACAGGGTACCTATAATTCACCCCTCCACTTT

clone_size: few
d_call: .
v_call: TRBV4-3
j_call: TRBJ1-1
cdr3_aa: CASSQGWLNTEAFF
cdr3_nt: TGCGCCAGCAGCCAAGGGTGGCTTAACACTGAAGCTTTCTTT

clone_size: few
d_call: TRBD1
v_call: TRBV24-1
j_call: TRBJ1-1
cdr3_aa: CATSEWDRANTEAFF
cdr3_nt: TGTGCCACCAGTGAATGGGACAGGGCGAACACTGAAGCTTTCTTT

clone_size: .
d_call: TRBD2
v_call: TRBV7-7
j_call: TRBJ2-1
cdr3_aa: CASSLTGTSSYNEQFF
cdr3_nt: TGTGCCAGCAGCTTGACCGGGACTAGCTCCTACAATGAGCAGTTCTTC

clone_size: few
d_call: TRBD2
v_call: TRBV18
j_call: TRBJ2-1
cdr3_aa: CASSPLPLSGGSYNEQFF
cdr3_nt: TGTGCCAGCTCACCACTCCCTCTAAGCGGGGGCTCCTACAATGAGCAGTTCTTC

clone_size: few
d_call: TRBD1
v_call: TRBV4-3
j_call: TRBJ1-1
cdr3_aa: CASSQDPGGNTEAFF
cdr3_nt: TGCGCCAGCAGCCAAGACCCAGGGGGGAACACTGAAGCTTTCTTT

clone_size: .
d_call: .
v_call: TRBV2
j_call: TRBJ2-6
cdr3_aa: CASSDAPSGANVLTF
cdr3_nt: TGTGCCAGCAGTGATGCGCCCTCTGGGGCCAACGTCCTGACTTTC

clone_size: .
d_call: TRBD1
v_call: TRBV9
j_call: TRBJ1-1
cdr3_aa: CASSVEGRGKTEAFF
cdr3_nt: TGTGCCAGCAGCGTAGAGGGCAGGGGGAAAACTGAAGCTTTCTTT

clone_size: .
d_call: .
v_call: TRBV5-1
j_call: TRBJ2-3
cdr3_aa: CASSSNANGGPDTQYF
cdr3_nt: TGCGCCAGCAGCTCAAACGCGAACGGGGGCCCAGATACGCAGTATTTT

clone_size: many
d_call: TRBD1
v_call: TRBV5-1
j_call: TRBJ1-1
cdr3_aa: CASSWEPTGKNTEAFF
cdr3_nt: TGCGCCAGCAGCTGGGAACCGACAGGGAAGAACACTGAAGCTTTCTTT

clone_size: .
d_call: .
v_call: TRBV2
j_call: TRBJ1-1
cdr3_aa: CASRLTGLMNTEAFF
cdr3_nt: TGTGCCAGCAGACTCACGGGGCTAATGAACACTGAAGCTTTCTTT

clone_size: few
d_call: TRBD1
v_call: TRBV4-2
j_call: TRBJ2-7
cdr3_aa: CASSQDRTGIMHEQYF
cdr3_nt: TGTGCCAGCAGCCAAGATAGGACAGGGATTATGCACGAGCAGTACTTC

clone_size: .
d_call: TRBD1
v_call: TRBV7-8
j_call: TRBJ2-3
cdr3_aa: CASSLSGRGRMDTQYF
cdr3_nt: TGTGCCAGCAGCTTATCTGGCAGGGGGCGCATGGATACGCAGTATTTT

clone_size: .
d_call: .
v_call: TRBV12-3/TRBV12-4
j_call: TRBJ2-2
cdr3_aa: CASSYTSRTPNTGELFF
cdr3_nt: TGTGCCAGCAGCTACACCTCTCGCACACCGAACACCGGGGAGCTGTTTTTT

clone_size: .
d_call: TRBD1
v_call: TRBV3-1
j_call: TRBJ2-5
cdr3_aa: CASSQGFGRTGPETQYF
cdr3_nt: TGTGCCAGCAGCCAAGGTTTTGGCCGGACAGGGCCAGAGACCCAGTACTTC

clone_size: once
d_call: .
v_call: TRBV4-1
j_call: TRBJ2-6
cdr3_aa: CASSPARGPGANVLTF
cdr3_nt: TGCGCCAGCAGCCCTGCCCGGGGACCTGGGGCCAACGTCCTGACTTTC

clone_size: few
d_call: .
v_call: TRBV7-6
j_call: TRBJ1-5
cdr3_aa: CASSLKGIGNQPQHF
cdr3_nt: TGTGCCAGCAGCTTAAAAGGGATAGGCAATCAGCCCCAGCATTTT

clone_size: .
d_call: .
v_call: TRBV25-1
j_call: TRBJ1-5
cdr3_aa: CASSDGAFNQPQHF
cdr3_nt: TGTGCCAGCAGTGATGGGGCTTTCAATCAGCCCCAGCATTTT

clone_size: few
d_call: TRBD1
v_call: TRBV5-1
j_call: TRBJ2-2
cdr3_aa: CASSGTGGAIPGELFF
cdr3_nt: TGCGCCAGCAGCGGGACAGGGGGCGCGATTCCCGGGGAGCTGTTTTTT

clone_size: .
d_call: .
v_call: TRBV27
j_call: TRBJ2-7
cdr3_aa: CASRPGSSYEQYF
cdr3_nt: TGTGCCAGCAGACCGGGGAGCTCCTACGAGCAGTACTTC

clone_size: few
d_call: .
v_call: TRBV7-2
j_call: TRBJ2-3
cdr3_aa: CASSFRTVTDTQYF
cdr3_nt: TGTGCCAGCAGCTTCCGGACGGTCACAGATACGCAGTATTTT

clone_size: few
d_call: TRBD2
v_call: TRBV7-2
j_call: TRBJ2-3
cdr3_aa: CASSSRTSGYTQYF
cdr3_nt: TGTGCCAGCAGCTCCAGGACTAGCGGGTATACGCAGTATTTT

clone_size: .
d_call: TRBD2
v_call: TRBV9
j_call: TRBJ2-1
cdr3_aa: CASSVIAGSNEQFF
cdr3_nt: TGTGCCAGCAGCGTCATAGCGGGATCCAATGAGCAGTTCTTC

clone_size: .
d_call: .
v_call: TRBV18
j_call: TRBJ1-2
cdr3_aa: CASSRTFGYDGYTF
cdr3_nt: TGTGCCAGCTCACGGACCTTCGGATACGATGGCTACACCTTC

clone_size: many
d_call: .
v_call: TRBV12-3/TRBV12-4
j_call: TRBJ2-3
cdr3_aa: CASQEPSTDTQYF
cdr3_nt: TGTGCCAGCCAAGAGCCCAGCACAGATACGCAGTATTTT

clone_size: few
d_call: .
v_call: TRBV19
j_call: TRBJ2-1
cdr3_aa: CASSNPDGGRDEQFF
cdr3_nt: TGTGCCAGTAGTAACCCAGACGGGGGCCGGGATGAGCAGTTCTTC

clone_size: few
d_call: TRBD1
v_call: TRBV6-5
j_call: TRBJ1-1
cdr3_aa: CASSYTTTGRNEAFF
cdr3_nt: TGTGCCAGCAGTTACACTACGACAGGGAGAAATGAAGCTTTCTTT

clone_size: few
d_call: TRBD1
v_call: TRBV4-3
j_call: TRBJ2-2
cdr3_aa: CASSQEFKQGLTGELFF
cdr3_nt: TGCGCCAGCAGCCAAGAGTTTAAACAGGGGCTGACCGGGGAGCTGTTTTTT

clone_size: few
d_call: .
v_call: TRBV30
j_call: TRBJ2-5
cdr3_aa: CAWSLREETQYF
cdr3_nt: TGTGCCTGGAGTCTGCGGGAAGAGACCCAGTACTTC

clone_size: many
d_call: .
v_call: TRBV15
j_call: TRBJ1-3
cdr3_aa: CATSPPGLNSGNTIYF
cdr3_nt: TGTGCCACCAGCCCCCCAGGACTCAACTCTGGAAACACCATATATTTT

clone_size: .
d_call: TRBD2
v_call: TRBV29-1
j_call: TRBJ2-5
cdr3_aa: CSVIAGEMLAETQYF
cdr3_nt: TGCAGCGTTATAGCGGGAGAAATGCTTGCGGAGACCCAGTACTTC

clone_size: .
d_call: .
v_call: TRBV4-1
j_call: TRBJ2-7
cdr3_aa: CASSQDGGIRYEQYF
cdr3_nt: TGCGCCAGCAGCCAAGATGGGGGGATAAGGTACGAGCAGTACTTC

clone_size: .
d_call: .
v_call: TRBV18
j_call: TRBJ2-3
cdr3_aa: CASSRPRPLGTDTQYF
cdr3_nt: TGTGCCAGCTCCCGTCCTCGCCCCCTGGGCACAGATACGCAGTATTTT

clone_size: .
d_call: TRBD2
v_call: TRBV12-3/TRBV12-4
j_call: TRBJ2-1
cdr3_aa: CASSHLGLAGASSYNEQFF
cdr3_nt: TGTGCCAGCAGTCACCTCGGGCTAGCGGGGGCCAGCTCCTACAATGAGCAGTTCTTC

clone_size: .
d_call: .
v_call: TRBV6-5
j_call: TRBJ2-3
cdr3_aa: CASSYPRTGLGTQYF
cdr3_nt: TGTGCCAGCAGTTACCCCCGGACTGGTTTGGGTACGCAGTATTTT

clone_size: few
d_call: .
v_call: TRBV20-1
j_call: TRBJ2-1
cdr3_aa: CSASWQYNEQFF
cdr3_nt: TGCAGTGCTAGTTGGCAGTACAATGAGCAGTTCTTC

clone_size: .
d_call: .
v_call: TRBV20-1
j_call: TRBJ2-5
cdr3_aa: CSAARDPKKTQYF
cdr3_nt: TGCAGTGCAGCGCGTGATCCTAAGAAGACCCAGTACTTC

clone_size: few
d_call: .
v_call: TRBV6-5
j_call: TRBJ1-5
cdr3_aa: CASSYQGTNQPQHF
cdr3_nt: TGTGCCAGCAGTTACCAGGGCACCAATCAGCCCCAGCATTTT

clone_size: few
d_call: TRBD1
v_call: TRBV20-1
j_call: TRBJ1-1
cdr3_aa: CSARQGKYNEAFF
cdr3_nt: TGCAGTGCCAGACAGGGGAAATACAATGAAGCTTTCTTT

clone_size: few
d_call: .
v_call: TRBV4-3
j_call: TRBJ2-7
cdr3_aa: CASSHPLCAVRDEQYF
cdr3_nt: TGCGCCAGCAGCCACCCCCTTTGCGCGGTGAGGGACGAGCAGTACTTC

clone_size: .
d_call: .
v_call: TRBV4-1
j_call: TRBJ2-1
cdr3_aa: CASSQNMANEQFF
cdr3_nt: TGCGCCAGCAGCCAAAACATGGCTAATGAGCAGTTCTTC

clone_size: .
d_call: .
v_call: TRBV12-3/TRBV12-4
j_call: TRBJ1-2
cdr3_aa: CASSPEWNGYTF
cdr3_nt: TGTGCCAGCAGTCCCGAATGGAATGGCTACACCTTC